The 14 T cell receptor beta chains presented below share a single source sample, sequenced in a study of blood T cell repertoires in COVID-19. Data came from immunoSEQ multiplex PCR; TCRdb stores just in-frame clones and leaves some out. The data contain roughly 130,000 clones, 80% to 85% of them seen just once; the ten biggest clones take up nearly 4%. Sequencing was carried out using PBMCs or T cells enriched from blood (not recorded which). The receptor source for this set is a woman aged 25-40 years who had recovered from COVID-19.

The chain is built from TRBV24-1 and TRBJ2-3, with 9 nucleotides matching TRBD1. Germline-derived CDR1 and CDR2 are KGHDR and SFDVKD. The CDR3 consists of 16 residues. Trimming removed 3 bases from V and 3 bases from J; junction bases left unmatched: 6. This CDR3 reads CATSDLRTGETDTQYF. CDR3 in DNA: TGTGCCACCAGTGATCTCAGGACAGGGGAAACAGATACGCAGTATTTT.

This clone was detected once. This chain connects TRBV4-1 to TRBJ2-1, with 8 bases that match TRBD2. V trimming: 5 bases; J trimming: 7 bases; junction bases outside the gene matches: 13. Per germline, CDR1 MGHRA and CDR2 YSYEKL. The CDR3 extends over 16 amino acids. The CDR3 bases are TGCGCCAGCAGCTTTTTACCCGGGACTAGTAATAATGAGCAGTTCTTC. Its translation is CASSFLPGTSNNEQFF.

V gene TRBV5-6 combines with J gene TRBJ1-4; perhaps TRBD1 as D (5 bases). V dropped 4 bases and J dropped 0 bases, with 13 bases sitting between them. This CDR3 contains 16 residues. Germline lookup yields CDR1 SGHDT and CDR2 YYEEEE. The CDR3 region has the DNA TGTGCCAGCAGCGTGGGACCGACAGCAACTAATGAAAAACTGTTTTTT. Residues: CASSVGPTATNEKLFF.

The V and J genes are TRBV6-5 and TRBJ1-1; D is possibly TRBD1 (6 bases). CDR1 MNHEY and CDR2 SVGAGI come from the germline V gene. This CDR3 comprises 13 residues. V was shortened by 6 bases and J by 7 bases, with 15 bases between the two germline ends. This chain's CDR3 is CASRGGRWSEAFF. The CDR3 DNA sequence: TGTGCCAGCAGGGGGGGGCGTTGGAGTGAAGCTTTCTTT.

The chain joins TRBV28 to TRBJ1-4; the D gene is possibly TRBD1 (5 bases). Deletions cut 8 bases from V and 8 bases from J, with 18 bases between. From germline, CDR1 is MDHEN and CDR2 SYDVKM. CDR3 length equals 14 residues. CDR3 nucleotides: TGTGCCAGCGGCCCAGGGCACTTAGAGGAAAAACTGTTTTTT. Protein sequence: CASGPGHLEEKLFF. Full variable domain (remainder filled in from reference TRBV28 and TRBJ1-4): DVKVTQSSRYLVKRTGEKVFLECVQDMDHENMFWYRQDPGLGLRLIYFSYDVKMKEKGDIPEGYSVSREKKERFSLILESASTNQTSMYLCASGPGHLEEKLFFGSGTQLSVL.

The gene calls are TRBV6-4 and TRBJ2-7; the match to TRBD2 covers 13 bases. This CDR3 has 15 residues. Germline trimming cut 6 bases from V and 4 bases from J; bases unmatched to any gene: 6. The V gene's germline CDR1 is MRHNA and CDR2 SNTAGT. CDR3 DNA: TGTGCCAGCAGCCCTGGGACTAGCGGGACTTACGAGCAGTACTTC. As protein: CASSPGTSGTYEQYF.

The V call is TRBV25-1, the J call TRBJ1-3, with D possibly matching TRBD1 (6 bases). Germline CDR1 and CDR2: MGHDK and SYGVNS. Trimming took 4 bases from V and 0 from J, leaving 13 bases between them. This CDR3 is built from 16 residues. The CDR3 sequence is CASSGGTGRSGNTIYF. The DNA for the CDR3 is TGTGCCAGCAGTGGAGGCACAGGGCGCTCTGGAAACACCATATATTTT.

The rearrangement uses TRBV6-5 and TRBJ2-1; D remains ambiguous. Germline V gene lookup returns CDR1 MNHEY and CDR2 SVGAGI. Trimming took off 6 bases at V and 3 bases at J, with 15 bases between the two ends. The length of the CDR3 is 15 residues. Written as DNA, the CDR3 is TGTGCCAGCAGCGAGGTTTTTCAGAACTACAATGAGCAGTTCTTC. Its protein is CASSEVFQNYNEQFF.

The gene calls are TRBV7-2 and TRBJ2-2; 10 nucleotides align to TRBD2. The V gene's germline CDR1 is SGHTA and CDR2 FQGNSA. V shed 7 bases, J shed 5 bases, and the junction held 10 bases outside the gene matches. The CDR3 length is 16 residues. The CDR3 nucleotides are TGTGCCAGCAAGGGGCTAGCGGGAGTACAGACCGGGGAGCTGTTTTTT. Translated: CASKGLAGVQTGELFF.

The genes are TRBV28 and TRBJ1-2; the match to TRBD1 covers 9 bases. CDR3 length equals 14 residues. The V gene's germline CDR1 is MDHEN and CDR2 SYDVKM. J was trimmed by 5 bases and V by 6 bases; bases with no gene match: 7. DNA of the CDR3: TGTGCCAGCAGGGACAGGGGCACGCGATATGGCTACACCTTC. Translation gives CASRDRGTRYGYTF.

The chain joins TRBV11-2 to TRBJ2-1, with TRBD2 matching 9 bases. V gave up 1 base and J gave up 4 bases; unmatched junction bases: 8. This CDR3 is built from 17 residues. Germline V lookup: CDR1 SGHAT, CDR2 FQNNGV. As DNA, the CDR3 is TGTGCCAGCAGCTTAGTGTCTCGACTAGCGGCTTACAATGAGCAGTTCTTC. Protein: CASSLVSRLAAYNEQFF.

In its sample, this clone was seen once. V and J are TRBV28 and TRBJ2-5; 8 bases map to TRBD2. The CDR3 loop spans 16 amino acids. The J segment lost 4 bases and the V segment lost 6 bases, leaving 13 bases of the junction unmatched. Germline V gene data show CDR1 as MDHEN and CDR2 as SYDVKM. CDR3 nucleotides: TGTGCCAGCAGCTTACCCTCAGCGGGAGCTTTAGAGACCCAGTACTTC. It codes for CASSLPSAGALETQYF.

V and J are TRBV19 and TRBJ1-4, with 9 nucleotides matching TRBD1. From germline, CDR1 is LNHDA and CDR2 SQIVND (reference sequence). J gave up 2 bases and V 7 bases, and 8 bases lay outside the gene matches. The length of the CDR3 is 16 residues. The CDR3 nucleotides are TGTGCCAGTACCAAGGGACAGGGAGGCACTAATGAAAAACTGTTTTTT. It specifies CASTKGQGGTNEKLFF. Drawing the rest from reference TRBV19 and TRBJ1-4, the complete variable domain is DGGITQSPKYLFRKEGQNVTLSCEQNLNHDAMYWYRQDPGQGLRLIYYSQIVNDFQKGDIAEGYSVSREKKESFPLTVTSAQKNPTAFYLCASTKGQGGTNEKLFFGSGTQLSVL.

The chain employs TRBV7-3 and TRBJ2-1, with D perhaps TRBD1 (5 bases). The germline V and J ends were trimmed by 3 bases and 4 bases, with 7 bases remaining between them. This CDR3 is 13 amino acids long. Germline assignment: CDR1 SGHTA and CDR2 FQGTGA. CDR3 sequence: CASSFRQYNEQFF. DNA for the CDR3: TGTGCCAGCAGCTTTAGACAGTACAATGAGCAGTTCTTC.